A selection of T cell receptor beta chains follows, all from one sample in a study of T cells in Graves' hyperthyroidism and ophthalmopathy. MiXCR, run by TCRdb on the multiplex PCR reads, gives a single entry per CDR3 protein. The sample yields 250,000 to 300,000 distinct CDR3 sequences, more than 12% seen once. Sequenced: blood. All receptors come from a woman in her forties with Graves' hyperthyroidism that later progressed to Graves' ophthalmopathy. The CDR3 runs from the conserved cysteine through the conserved F or W. Each record gives: clone size, V gene, D gene, J gene, CDR3 protein, CDR3 DNA. The D gene is left open where the match is weak. Clone size appears in some rows only: once, few, many, or a class for an expanded clone.

clone size: NA; V gene: TRBV28; D gene: TRBD1; J gene: TRBJ2-1; CDR3 protein: CASSSSVGTGYNEQFF; CDR3 DNA: TGTGCCAGCAGTTCCTCCGTCGGGACAGGGTACAATGAGCAGTTCTTC
clone size: many; V gene: TRBV9; D gene: NA; J gene: TRBJ1-6; CDR3 protein: CASSVAGDNSPLHF; CDR3 DNA: TGTGCCAGCAGCGTAGCAGGGGATAATTCACCCCTCCACTTT
clone size: many; V gene: TRBV19; D gene: NA; J gene: TRBJ1-1; CDR3 protein: CASRGPPRTEAFF; CDR3 DNA: TGTGCCAGCCGTGGACCCCCACGGACTGAAGCTTTCTTT
clone size: many; V gene: TRBV11-2; D gene: NA; J gene: TRBJ2-7; CDR3 protein: CASSLERQSLYEQYF; CDR3 DNA: TGTGCCAGCAGCTTAGAGAGACAGTCCTTATACGAGCAGTACTTC
clone size: NA; V gene: TRBV9; D gene: NA; J gene: TRBJ2-2; CDR3 protein: CASSVGTGFTGELFF; CDR3 DNA: TGTGCCAGCAGCGTAGGAACGGGCTTCACCGGGGAGCTGTTTTTT
clone size: NA; V gene: TRBV9; D gene: TRBD2; J gene: TRBJ2-1; CDR3 protein: CASSIRPGTSGRIDYNEQFF; CDR3 DNA: TGTGCCAGCAGCATCCGTCCCGGGACTAGCGGGAGAATTGACTACAATGAGCAGTTCTTC
clone size: many; V gene: TRBV5-1; D gene: TRBD2; J gene: TRBJ2-7; CDR3 protein: CASSSLSGNSYEQYF; CDR3 DNA: TGCGCCAGCAGCTCACTTAGCGGGAACTCCTACGAGCAGTACTTC
clone size: many; V gene: TRBV15; D gene: NA; J gene: TRBJ1-4; CDR3 protein: CATSRDQHIQGGTTNEKLFF; CDR3 DNA: TGTGCCACCAGCAGAGATCAGCACATACAGGGTGGGACAACTAATGAAAAACTGTTTTTT
clone size: many; V gene: TRBV19; D gene: TRBD1; J gene: TRBJ2-2; CDR3 protein: CASRQLRGQGGGELFF; CDR3 DNA: TGTGCCAGTAGGCAACTTCGGGGACAGGGAGGCGGGGAGCTGTTTTTT
clone size: many; V gene: TRBV6-6; D gene: TRBD1; J gene: TRBJ2-5; CDR3 protein: CASSYDRVQETQYF; CDR3 DNA: TGTGCCAGCAGTTACGACAGGGTCCAAGAGACCCAGTACTTC
clone size: many; V gene: TRBV12-3/TRBV12-4; D gene: TRBD2; J gene: TRBJ2-1; CDR3 protein: CASSKGLAGSGEQFF; CDR3 DNA: TGTGCCAGCAGCAAGGGACTAGCGGGAAGTGGTGAGCAGTTCTTC
clone size: few; V gene: TRBV25-1; D gene: NA; J gene: TRBJ2-6; CDR3 protein: CAGYHSGANVLTF; CDR3 DNA: TGTGCCGGCTACCACTCTGGGGCCAACGTCCTGACTTTC
clone size: many; V gene: TRBV27; D gene: NA; J gene: TRBJ1-5; CDR3 protein: CATGFGGGQPQHF; CDR3 DNA: TGTGCCACCGGGTTCGGGGGAGGCCAGCCCCAGCATTTT
clone size: medium-sized; V gene: TRBV7-6; D gene: NA; J gene: TRBJ2-7; CDR3 protein: CASSLGNFYEQYF; CDR3 DNA: TGTGCCAGCAGCTTAGGAAACTTCTACGAGCAGTACTTC
clone size: NA; V gene: TRBV5-1; D gene: TRBD2; J gene: TRBJ2-1; CDR3 protein: CASSNTGRAGEQFF; CDR3 DNA: TGCGCCAGCAGCAATACCGGGAGGGCTGGGGAGCAGTTCTTC
clone size: many; V gene: TRBV28; D gene: NA; J gene: TRBJ1-2; CDR3 protein: CASSPRQGYGYTF; CDR3 DNA: TGTGCCAGCAGTCCCCGACAAGGCTATGGCTACACCTTC
clone size: many; V gene: TRBV5-1; D gene: NA; J gene: TRBJ1-1; CDR3 protein: CASSLGRNTEAFF; CDR3 DNA: TGTGCCAGCAGTTTAGGCAGAAACACTGAAGCTTTCTTT
clone size: many; V gene: TRBV19; D gene: TRBD2; J gene: TRBJ2-3; CDR3 protein: CASRKAGEGRDTQYF; CDR3 DNA: TGTGCCAGTAGGAAAGCGGGAGAAGGAAGGGATACGCAGTATTTT
clone size: NA; V gene: TRBV9; D gene: NA; J gene: TRBJ2-1; CDR3 protein: CASAVGYNEQFF; CDR3 DNA: TGTGCCAGCGCGGTTGGGTACAATGAGCAGTTCTTC
clone size: many; V gene: TRBV6-2/TRBV6-3; D gene: TRBD2; J gene: TRBJ2-2; CDR3 protein: CASSHGLAGAGGELFF; CDR3 DNA: TGTGCCAGCAGTCACGGACTAGCGGGAGCTGGCGGGGAGCTGTTTTTT
clone size: many; V gene: TRBV12-3/TRBV12-4; D gene: TRBD1; J gene: TRBJ1-1; CDR3 protein: CASSLGGDSEAFF; CDR3 DNA: TGTGCCAGCAGTTTAGGGGGGGACAGTGAAGCTTTCTTT
clone size: many; V gene: TRBV11-3; D gene: TRBD2; J gene: TRBJ2-1; CDR3 protein: CASSLSSGSDSSYNEQFF; CDR3 DNA: TGTGCCAGCAGCTTGAGTAGCGGGAGCGATAGCTCCTACAATGAGCAGTTCTTC
clone size: many; V gene: TRBV18; D gene: TRBD1; J gene: TRBJ2-4; CDR3 protein: CASSYTGVQSKNIQYF; CDR3 DNA: TGTGCCAGCTCATATACAGGGGTACAATCCAAAAACATTCAGTACTTC
clone size: many; V gene: TRBV28; D gene: NA; J gene: TRBJ2-7; CDR3 protein: CASSSWGRVPYEQYF; CDR3 DNA: TGTGCCAGTTCATCATGGGGCAGGGTCCCCTACGAGCAGTACTTC
clone size: many; V gene: TRBV15; D gene: NA; J gene: TRBJ1-5; CDR3 protein: CATSRGGTTANQPQHF; CDR3 DNA: TGTGCCACCAGCAGAGGGGGGACGACAGCGAATCAGCCCCAGCATTTT